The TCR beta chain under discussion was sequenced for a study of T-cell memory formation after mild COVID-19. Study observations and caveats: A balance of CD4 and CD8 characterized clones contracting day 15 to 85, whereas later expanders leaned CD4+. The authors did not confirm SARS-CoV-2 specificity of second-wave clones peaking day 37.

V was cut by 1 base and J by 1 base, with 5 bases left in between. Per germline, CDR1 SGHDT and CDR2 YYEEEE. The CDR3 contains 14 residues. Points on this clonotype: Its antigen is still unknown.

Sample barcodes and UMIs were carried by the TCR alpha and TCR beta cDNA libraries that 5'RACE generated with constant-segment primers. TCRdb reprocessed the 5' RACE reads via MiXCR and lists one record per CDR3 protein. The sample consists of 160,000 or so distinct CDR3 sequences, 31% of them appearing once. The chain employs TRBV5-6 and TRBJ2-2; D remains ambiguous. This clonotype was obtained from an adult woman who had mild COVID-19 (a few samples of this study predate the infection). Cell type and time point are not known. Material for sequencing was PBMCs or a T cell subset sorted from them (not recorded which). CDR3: CASSLMMNTGELFF. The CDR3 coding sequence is TGTGCCAGCAGCTTGATGATGAACACCGGGGAGCTGTTTTTT.